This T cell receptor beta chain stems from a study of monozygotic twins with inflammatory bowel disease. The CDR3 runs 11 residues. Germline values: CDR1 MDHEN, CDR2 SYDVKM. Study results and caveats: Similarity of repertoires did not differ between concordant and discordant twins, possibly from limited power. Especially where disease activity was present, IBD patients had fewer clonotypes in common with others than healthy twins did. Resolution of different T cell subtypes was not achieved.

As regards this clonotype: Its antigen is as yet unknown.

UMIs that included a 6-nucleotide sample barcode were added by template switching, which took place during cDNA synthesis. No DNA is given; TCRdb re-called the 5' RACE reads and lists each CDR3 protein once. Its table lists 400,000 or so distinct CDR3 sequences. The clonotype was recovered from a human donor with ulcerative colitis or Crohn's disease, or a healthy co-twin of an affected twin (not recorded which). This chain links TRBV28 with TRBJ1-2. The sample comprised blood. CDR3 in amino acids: CAVEISYGYTF.